Sequencing of this T cell receptor (beta chain) was carried out in a study of early T cells in non-severe SARS-CoV-2 infection. J lost 7 bases, V lost 4 bases, and 7 bases had no gene match. Germline V lookup: CDR1 SGHTA, CDR2 FQGNSA. The CDR3 contains 15 residues. This clonotype was recorded a few times. TCRdb passed the 5' RACE reads through MiXCR, listing each CDR3 protein once. The table has tens of thousands of distinct CDR3 sequences, about 13% seen once; the top ten hold roughly 8.3%. The receptor's source is an adult who was a healthcare worker with PCR-confirmed SARS-CoV-2 infection or an uninfected control (not recorded which). The rearrangement joins TRBV7-2 to TRBJ2-1; 10 bases match TRBD1. Sequencing input: whole blood. The CDR3 is CASSSRDRGRNEQFF. For the CDR3, the DNA is TGTGCCAGCAGCTCGCGGGACAGGGGTCGGAATGAGCAGTTCTTC.